Presented here are 4 T cell receptor beta chains from one specimen sequenced in a study of T cells after yellow fever vaccination. TCRdb analysed the 5' RACE reads with MiXCR anew, one entry per CDR3 protein. The repertoire includes some 110,000 distinct CDR3 sequences, roughly 6.7% of them detected once, and 2% to 3% sits in the top ten. The sequencing here drew on CD4+ T cells sorted from PBMCs, taken 10 days after the first yellow fever vaccination. The receptor source for this set is a young man who received the YFV17D yellow fever vaccine.

This clonotype was seen at least ten times. The chain couples TRBV7-9 to TRBJ1-1, with 8 bases aligning to TRBD1. CDR1 is SEHNR and CDR2 is FQNEAQ in the germline V gene (reference sequence). CDR3 length equals 13 residues. Trimming removed 5 bases from V and 3 bases from J; junction bases left unmatched: 2. The CDR3 DNA is TGTGCCAGCAGCGACAGGGGTGACACTGAAGCTTTCTTT. Encoded protein: CASSDRGDTEAFF.

The rearrangement joins TRBV15 to TRBJ2-5; 7 positions agree with TRBD2. Germline CDR1 LNHNV, CDR2 YYDKDF (reference sequence). V lost 0 bases to trimming and J lost 5 bases; unmatched junction nucleotides: 6. The CDR3 totals 15 residues. The CDR3 sequence is CATSRDGREGETQYF. For the CDR3, the DNA is TGTGCCACCAGCAGAGATGGTAGGGAGGGGGAGACCCAGTACTTC. Full variable domain (rest looked up from reference TRBV15 and TRBJ2-5): DAMVIQNPRYQVTQFGKPVTLSCSQTLNHNVMYWYQQKSSQAPKLLFHYYDKDFNNEADTPDNFQSRRPNTSFCFLDIRSPGLGDTAMYLCATSRDGREGETQYFGPGTRLLVL.

Here the CDR3 DNA reads TGCGCCAGCAGCGCGGGCGCCGGGACAGGGAATTCACCCCTCCACTTT. It translates to CASSAGAGTGNSPLHF. This sequence joins TRBV5-1 and TRBJ1-6; 9 bases map to TRBD1. Germline V gives CDR1 SGHRS, CDR2 YFSETQ. The CDR3 length is 16 residues. V lost 4 bases, J lost 7 bases, and 9 bases stayed unmatched.

This clonotype was recorded at least ten times. The V gene is TRBV20-1, the J gene TRBJ2-1; D may be TRBD2 (5 bases). CDR1 and CDR2 (germline): DFQATT, SNEGSKA (reference sequence). CDR3 size: 14 residues. Between the trimmed V and J ends, which lost 3 bases and 0 bases, there was a span of 9 bases. The CDR3 is CSARDSSSYNEQFF. The CDR3 nucleotides are TGCAGTGCTAGGGACTCGAGCTCCTACAATGAGCAGTTCTTC.